This T cell receptor beta chain was retrieved from a study of cytomegalovirus exposure and HLA in healthy donors (dated by TCRdb to the late 2010s). Regarding the research as a whole: According to a later analysis, the 110 or so validation repertoires were produced on the same platform as the approximately 600 repertoires of the first cohort. The study aimed to test whether signatures of past pathogen exposure could be identified by cataloging public T cell receptors. Besides the first cohort of hundreds of subjects, a separate validation cohort made up of about 120 different subjects was used. High-throughput TCR immunosequencing, statistical association of individual TCRs with disease status, and machine learning were combined to predict cytomegalovirus infection status. What the research found in general, with its limitations: Subsequent analysis determined that TCRs grouped into clusters in the first cohort also showed a tendency toward co-occurrence across the roughly 120 validation repertoires, and roughly 94% of cluster scores exceeded 0. In vitro tests confirmed that a few of the cytomegalovirus-associated TCR beta chains recognize cytomegalovirus antigens. The validation cohort had no HLA typing available for a later analysis, so co-occurrence within that cohort was assessed over all 120 or so repertoires. The classifier was reported to diagnose cytomegalovirus status with high specificity and sensitivity in both the original cohort and the validation cohort. A total of 150 or so TCR beta chains were listed by the study as associated with cytomegalovirus. It was suggested by the authors that the approach could potentially be generalized to other disease states and immunological phenotypes. Across donors, most TCR sequences were observed very rarely, whereas some public TCRs were present in many individuals.

Based on the germline V gene, the CDR1 and CDR2 sequences are SGHRS and YFSETQ. Trimming takes 4 bases from V and 2 bases from J, and the germline ends sit 9 bases apart. Inclusive of the bounding cysteine and phenylalanine, the CDR3 is 13 residues long. This entry keeps only the CDR3 DNA: 39 bases, framed from base 1. Of note for this clone: The antigen this receptor binds is unknown. No qualities accompany the bases; no much larger clone lies one base away. At the DNA level, this CDR3 is encoded by other sequences in the same sample as well.

The donors were included in the validation cohort of 130 or so subjects, a group kept apart from the approximately 700-subject first cohort. Library generation was performed with the immunoSEQ multiplex PCR assay. Concerning the study's data processing: A statistical classification framework was developed to diagnose cytomegalovirus status using the catalog of TCR beta chain sequences. Here the immuneACCESS table is served through TCRdb, limited to in-frame sequences with V and J called. Missing clones are a known gap in these copies; in checked studies unresolved V genes cover under half, and the rest lacks a known reason. V and J calls and clone size are given by that table; D and trimming were obtained from the DNA. The sample table shows roughly 100,000 clones, and about 95% are seen once. Approximately 0.91% of the sample is held by the ten biggest clonotypes.

The sequence joins TRBV5-1 to TRBJ1-1; TRBD1 might be the D gene, on 6 matching bases. The sequencing input was PBMCs. The clonotype originates from a woman under 30 in good health and CMV-seronegative. The DNA is TGCGCCAGCAGCGAACAGGGAAACACTGAAGCTTTCTTT. It translates as CASSEQGNTEAFF.